This T cell receptor (beta chain) was sequenced for a study of T cells in tumors after PD-1 blockade. The overall study: On average, peripheral blood gave about 120,000 TCR templates and around 40,000 unique clonotypes.

Libraries were prepared by immunoSEQ multiplex PCR; TCRdb keeps only in-frame clonotypes and omits some of them. Seen here are 55,000 to 65,000 clones, around four fifths observed once, and the top ten hold roughly 12%. This clonotype was sampled from a human donor with basal cell carcinoma. The sequenced sample was PBMCs, obtained before anti-PD-1 treatment.

The CDR3 sequence is CASSLVGRPEKLFF. Written as DNA, the CDR3 is TGTGCCAGCAGCTTGGTTGGCAGGCCCGAAAAACTGTTTTTT. This chain uses TRBV5-6 with TRBJ1-4; no clear D. Trimming shortened V by 0 bases and J by 8 bases, and 11 bases separated the two germline ends. Germline V gene sequence: CDR1 SGHDT, CDR2 YYEEEE. The CDR3 contains 14 residues.